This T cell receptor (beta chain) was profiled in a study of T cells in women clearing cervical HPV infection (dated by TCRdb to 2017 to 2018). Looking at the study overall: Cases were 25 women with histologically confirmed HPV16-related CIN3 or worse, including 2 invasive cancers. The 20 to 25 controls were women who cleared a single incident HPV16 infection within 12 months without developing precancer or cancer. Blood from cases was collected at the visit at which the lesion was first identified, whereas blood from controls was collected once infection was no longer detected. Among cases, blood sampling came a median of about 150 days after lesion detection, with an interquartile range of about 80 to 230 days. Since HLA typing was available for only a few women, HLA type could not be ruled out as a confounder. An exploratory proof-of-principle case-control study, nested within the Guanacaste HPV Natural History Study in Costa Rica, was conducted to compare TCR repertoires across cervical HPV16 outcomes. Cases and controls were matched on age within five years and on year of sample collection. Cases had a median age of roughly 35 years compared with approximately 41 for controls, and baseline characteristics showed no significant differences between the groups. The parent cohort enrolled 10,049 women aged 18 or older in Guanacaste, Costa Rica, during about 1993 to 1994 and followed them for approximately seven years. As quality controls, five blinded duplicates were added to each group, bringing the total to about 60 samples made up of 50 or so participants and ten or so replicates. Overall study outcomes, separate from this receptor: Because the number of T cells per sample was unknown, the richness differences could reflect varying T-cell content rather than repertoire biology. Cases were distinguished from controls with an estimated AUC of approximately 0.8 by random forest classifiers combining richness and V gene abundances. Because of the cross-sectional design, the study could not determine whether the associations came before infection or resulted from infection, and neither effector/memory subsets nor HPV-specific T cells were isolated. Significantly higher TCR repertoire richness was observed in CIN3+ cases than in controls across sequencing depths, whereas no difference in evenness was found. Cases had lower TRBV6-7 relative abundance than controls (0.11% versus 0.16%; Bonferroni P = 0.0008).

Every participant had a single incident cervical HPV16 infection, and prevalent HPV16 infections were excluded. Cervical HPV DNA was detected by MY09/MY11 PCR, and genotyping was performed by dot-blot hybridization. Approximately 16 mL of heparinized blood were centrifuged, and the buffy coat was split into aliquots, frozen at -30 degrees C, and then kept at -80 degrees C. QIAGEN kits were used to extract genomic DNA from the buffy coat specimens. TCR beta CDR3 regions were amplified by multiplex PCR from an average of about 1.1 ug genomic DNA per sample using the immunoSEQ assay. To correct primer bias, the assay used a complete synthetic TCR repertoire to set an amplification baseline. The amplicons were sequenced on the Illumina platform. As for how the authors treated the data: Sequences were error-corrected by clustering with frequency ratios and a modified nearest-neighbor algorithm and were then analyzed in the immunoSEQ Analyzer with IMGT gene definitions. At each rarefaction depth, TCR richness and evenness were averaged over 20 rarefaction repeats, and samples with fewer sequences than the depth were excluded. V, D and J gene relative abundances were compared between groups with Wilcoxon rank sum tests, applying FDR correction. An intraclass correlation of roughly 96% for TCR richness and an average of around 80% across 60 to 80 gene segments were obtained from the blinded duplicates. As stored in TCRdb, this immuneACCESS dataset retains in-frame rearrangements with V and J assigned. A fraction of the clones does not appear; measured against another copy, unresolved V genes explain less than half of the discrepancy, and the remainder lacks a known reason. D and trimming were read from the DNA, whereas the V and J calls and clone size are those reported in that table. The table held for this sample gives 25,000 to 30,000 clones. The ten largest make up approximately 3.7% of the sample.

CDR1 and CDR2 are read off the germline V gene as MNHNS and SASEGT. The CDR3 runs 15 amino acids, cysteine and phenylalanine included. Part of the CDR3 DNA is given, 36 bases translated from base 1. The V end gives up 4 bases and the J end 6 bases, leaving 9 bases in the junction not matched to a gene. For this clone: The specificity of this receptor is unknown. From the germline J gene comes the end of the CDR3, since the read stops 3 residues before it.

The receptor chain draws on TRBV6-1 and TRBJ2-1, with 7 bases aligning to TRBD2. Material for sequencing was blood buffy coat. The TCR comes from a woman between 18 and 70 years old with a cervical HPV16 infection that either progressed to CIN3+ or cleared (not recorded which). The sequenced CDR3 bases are TGTGCCAGCAGTGCCGCAGCGGGGCTTGGCAATGAG. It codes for CASSAAAGLGNE. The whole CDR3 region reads CASSAAAGLGNEQFF.